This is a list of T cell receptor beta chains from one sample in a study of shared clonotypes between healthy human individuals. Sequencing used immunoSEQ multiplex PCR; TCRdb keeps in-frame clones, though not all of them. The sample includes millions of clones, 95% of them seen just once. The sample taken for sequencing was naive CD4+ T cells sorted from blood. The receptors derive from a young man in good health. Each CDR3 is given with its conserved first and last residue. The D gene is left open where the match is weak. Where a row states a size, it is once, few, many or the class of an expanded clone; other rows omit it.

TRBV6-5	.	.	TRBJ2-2	TGTGCCAGCAGATCCAACACCGGGGAGCTGTTTTTT	CASRSNTGELFF
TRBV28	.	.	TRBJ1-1	TGTGCCAGCAGCCCTTCAGGCACCGCTGAAGCTTTCTTT	CASSPSGTAEAFF
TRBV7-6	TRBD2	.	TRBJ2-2	TGTGCCAGCAGCCCGGGATCAGTAGCGGGAAGCTGGACCGGGGAGCTGTTTTTT	CASSPGSVAGSWTGELFF
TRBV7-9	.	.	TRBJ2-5	TGTGCCAGCAGCTTAAAGGGGGGCCAAGAGACCCAGTACTTC	CASSLKGGQETQYF
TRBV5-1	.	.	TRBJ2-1	TGCGCCAGCAGCTTGGGAGGGGCACCGCGGAATGAGCAGTTCTTC	CASSLGGAPRNEQFF
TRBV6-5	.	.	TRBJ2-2	TGTGCCAGCAGTTATGGTGGGGGGAACACCGGGGAGCTGTTTTTT	CASSYGGGNTGELFF
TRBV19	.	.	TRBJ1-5	TGTGCCAGTAGTAAGGTCAGGGGAATAAAAAGCAATCAGCCCCAGCATTTT	CASSKVRGIKSNQPQHF
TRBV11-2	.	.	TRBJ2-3	TGTGCCAGCAGCTGGCAGAGGACGGATACGCAGTATTTT	CASSWQRTDTQYF
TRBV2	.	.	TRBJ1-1	TGTGCCAGCATGTTCCGTGACACGAACACTGAAGCTTTCTTT	CASMFRDTNTEAFF
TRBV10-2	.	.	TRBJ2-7	TGCGCCAGCAGTGACGTGACAGCTTCGTCATACGAGCAGTACTTC	CASSDVTASSYEQYF
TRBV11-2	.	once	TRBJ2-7	TGTGCCAGCAGCTTACCAGCCCGGTCTTACGAGCAGTACTTC	CASSLPARSYEQYF
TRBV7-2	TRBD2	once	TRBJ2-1	TGTGCCAGCAGCTTCCCGACTAGCGGGAGCTCCTACAATGAGCAGTTCTTC	CASSFPTSGSSYNEQFF
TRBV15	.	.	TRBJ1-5	TGTGCCACCAGCAGAGAGCCCTCGGGGGCTCGAAGCAATCAGCCCCAGCATTTT	CATSREPSGARSNQPQHF
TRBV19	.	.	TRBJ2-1	TGTGCCAGTAGTTCTCCTCCGGGACTCCTCTACAATGAGCAGTTCTTC	CASSSPPGLLYNEQFF
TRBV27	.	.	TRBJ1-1	TGTGCCAGCAGTTTGGGCCGGCCAAACACTGAAGCTTTCTTT	CASSLGRPNTEAFF
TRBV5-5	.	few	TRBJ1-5	TGTGCCAGGGGGCATAGCAATCAGCCCCAGCATTTT	CARGHSNQPQHF
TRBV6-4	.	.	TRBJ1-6	TGTGCCAGCAGTATGACGGCTTATAATTCACCCCTCCACTTT	CASSMTAYNSPLHF
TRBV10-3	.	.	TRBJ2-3	TGTGCCATCAGGATACAGGGTACAGATACGCAGTATTTT	CAIRIQGTDTQYF
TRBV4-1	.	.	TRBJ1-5	TGCGCCAGCAGCCAAGATCCTTGGTATCAGCCCCAGCATTTT	CASSQDPWYQPQHF
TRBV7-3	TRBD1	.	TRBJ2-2	TGTGCCAGCAGCTTCGGGACAGGGAACACCGGGGAGCTGTTTTTT	CASSFGTGNTGELFF
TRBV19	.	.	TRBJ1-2	TGTGCCAGTAACGACGGACCCAACTATGGCTACACCTTC	CASNDGPNYGYTF
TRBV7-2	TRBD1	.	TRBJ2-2	TGTGCCAGCAGCTTATCACAGGGGGCGACCGGGGAGCTGTTTTTT	CASSLSQGATGELFF
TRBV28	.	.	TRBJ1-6	TGTGCCAGCAGGGCATCAGGGGCGGATAATTCACCCCTCCACTTT	CASRASGADNSPLHF
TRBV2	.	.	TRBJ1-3	TGTGCCAGCAGTGAATTAAACACCATATATTTT	CASSELNTIYF
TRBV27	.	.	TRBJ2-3	TGTGCCAGCAGCCTTATGTGGCAGAAAGATACGCAGTATTTT	CASSLMWQKDTQYF
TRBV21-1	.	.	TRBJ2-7	TGTGCCCGTCGGCGGCGGTCCTACGAGCAGTACTTC	CARRRRSYEQYF
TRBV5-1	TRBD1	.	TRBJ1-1	TGCGCCAGCAGCTTGAATACAGGGGCTTCGGTGAACACTGAAGCTTTCTTT	CASSLNTGASVNTEAFF
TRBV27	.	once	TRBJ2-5	TGTGCCAGCAGTTTCCTCCAAGAGACCCAGTACTTC	CASSFLQETQYF
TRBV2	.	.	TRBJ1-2	TGTGCCAGCAGTGACTATAACTATGGCTACACCTTC	CASSDYNYGYTF
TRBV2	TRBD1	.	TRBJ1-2	TGTGCCAGCAGTGATGGACAGGGGCTAGGTGGCTACACCTTC	CASSDGQGLGGYTF
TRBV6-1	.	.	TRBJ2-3	TGTGCCAGCAGTAGGAGAACTAGCTTCGCAGATACGCAGTATTTT	CASSRRTSFADTQYF
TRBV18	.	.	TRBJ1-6	TGTGCCAGCTCACCAAATGGGGGGCCTTCACCCCTCCACTTT	CASSPNGGPSPLHF